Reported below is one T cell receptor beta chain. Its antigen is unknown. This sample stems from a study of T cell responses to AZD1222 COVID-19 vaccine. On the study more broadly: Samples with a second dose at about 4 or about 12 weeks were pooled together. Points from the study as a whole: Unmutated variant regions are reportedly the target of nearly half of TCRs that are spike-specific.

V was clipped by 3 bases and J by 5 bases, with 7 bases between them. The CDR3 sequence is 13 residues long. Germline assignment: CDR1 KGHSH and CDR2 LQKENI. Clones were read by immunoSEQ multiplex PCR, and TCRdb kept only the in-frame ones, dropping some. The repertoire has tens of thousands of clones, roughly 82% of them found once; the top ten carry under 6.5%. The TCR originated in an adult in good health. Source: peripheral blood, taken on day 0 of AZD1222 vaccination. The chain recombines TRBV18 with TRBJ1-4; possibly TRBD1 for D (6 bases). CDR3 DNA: TGTGCCAGCTCACCGGACAGAAATGAAAAACTGTTTTTT. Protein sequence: CASSPDRNEKLFF.